Presented here are 16 T cell receptor beta chains from one specimen sequenced in a study of breast tumors, draining lymph nodes, adjacent tissues (dated by TCRdb to the mid-2010s). Lymph node samples were obtained from the axillary draining lymph nodes of breast cancer patients. The library relied on multiplex PCR. TCRdb names Illumina HiSeq 2000 as the instrument used. The public reads were quality trimmed at Q25 with fastp and then assembled into clones with MiXCR by TCRdb, keeping productive beta chains. A single entry per CDR3 protein holds the most common genes and DNA from its merged rows. The table for this sample lists 130,000 or so distinct CDR3 sequences; 20% to 25% of them were counted only once. The ten largest clones capture roughly 2.7% of the sample. The sequenced sample consisted of axillary lymph node tissue. These receptors originate from a female donor with breast cancer. Some clones in this sample may be carry-over from other donors' samples.

Regarding this clonotype: A much more abundant neighbour one base away suggests this may be a read error. The CDR3 region is CASTPATGRGSYNEQFF. Written as DNA, the CDR3 is TGTGCCAGTACCCCCGCAACAGGGCGAGGTTCCTACAATGAGCAGTTCTTC. The chain links TRBV19 to TRBJ2-1; TRBD1 might be the D (6 bases). Germline lookup yields CDR1 LNHDA and CDR2 SQIVND (reference sequence). This CDR3 has 17 residues. V lost 7 bases and J lost 1, with 20 bases in between.

This clonotype has ten or more counts. The chain is built from TRBV7-9 and TRBJ1-2; 8 bases line up with TRBD1. Germline CDR1 is SEHNR and CDR2 is FQNEAQ (reference sequence). This CDR3 contains 16 residues. V was pared by 0 bases and J by 8 bases, with 11 bases of the junction left unmatched. The CDR3 protein is CASSLASDRAVGGYTF. CDR3 in DNA: TGTGCCAGCAGCTTAGCTTCGGACAGGGCGGTTGGGGGCTACACCTTC.

This clonotype has just a few counts. This rearrangement joins TRBV28 to TRBJ1-5; 7 bases fit TRBD1. This CDR3 region has 14 residues. Germline loops: CDR1 MDHEN, CDR2 SYDVKM. Trimming cost V 4 bases and J 6 bases; bases outside gene matches: 6. CDR3 nucleotides: TGTGCCAGCAGTTCGGAGACAGGGCGTCAGCCCCAGCATTTT. This sequence encodes CASSSETGRQPQHF.

This clonotype has ten or more counts. This chain uses TRBV15 with TRBJ2-3; a possible D gene is TRBD1 (5 bases). The germline CDR1 and CDR2 sequences are LNHNV and YYDKDF (reference sequence). CDR3 length: 17 residues. The V end lost 3 bases, the J end lost 0 bases, and 16 bases lay between the germline ends. The CDR3 coding sequence is TGTGCCACCAGCAGTTTGATAACAGGAACAAGCACAGATACGCAGTATTTT. Its translation is CATSSLITGTSTDTQYF. Full variable domain (missing parts from reference TRBV15 and TRBJ2-3): DAMVIQNPRYQVTQFGKPVTLSCSQTLNHNVMYWYQQKSSQAPKLLFHYYDKDFNNEADTPDNFQSRRPNTSFCFLDIRSPGLGDTAMYLCATSSLITGTSTDTQYFGPGTRLTVL.

This clonotype was observed at least ten times. This chain joins TRBV12-3 or TRBV12-4 and TRBJ1-6, with D perhaps matching TRBD1 (5 bases). Deletions cut 3 bases from V and 10 bases from J, with 7 bases between. The CDR3 consists of 12 residues. Written as DNA, the CDR3 is TGTGCCAGCAGTTTTGGGGGATCACCCCTCCACTTT. As protein: CASSFGGSPLHF.

As for this clonotype: One end of the junction does not line up with germline, which may come from a read error. This chain uses TRBV30 with TRBJ2-3, with D tentatively TRBD1 (5 bases). The length of the CDR3 is 12 residues. The V gene's germline CDR1 is GTSNPN and CDR2 SVGIG (reference sequence). The CDR3 protein is CAWGVQADTQYF. In nucleotides, the CDR3 is TGTGCCTGGGGTGTACAGGCAGATACGCAGTATTTC.

This clonotype occurred many times. The rearrangement uses TRBV6-1 and TRBJ2-7; 14 bases align to TRBD2. Germline V gene data show CDR1 as MNHNS and CDR2 as SASEGT. V shed 6 bases and J 5 bases; nucleotides not matched to a gene: 6. The CDR3 sequence is 15 residues long. The DNA for the CDR3 is TGTGCCAGCAGGACCGGGACTAGCGGGAGCCACGAGCAGTACTTC. Its protein product is CASRTGTSGSHEQYF.

With regard to this clonotype: With a much larger clone just one base away, this may be a read error. V and J are TRBV3-1 and TRBJ2-1; 10 bases align to TRBD2. The germline V gene has CDR1 LGHDT and CDR2 YNNKEL (reference sequence). The CDR3 length is 13 residues. The CDR3 bases are TGTGCCAGCAGCCAACGGACTAGCGGCGAGCAGCTCTTC. It specifies CASSQRTSGEQLF.

This clonotype was detected many times. The gene calls are TRBV5-6 and TRBJ2-3, with 8 bases fitting TRBD1. The CDR3 is 15 residues long. V shed 4 bases and J 0 bases; nucleotides not matched to a gene: 4. In germline, CDR1 is SGHDT, CDR2 YYEEEE. The CDR3 sequence: CASSPGTGSTDTQYF. The CDR3 DNA reads TGTGCCAGCAGCCCAGGGACAGGAAGCACAGATACGCAGTATTTT.

Comments on this clonotype: A much larger clone is a single base away; this may be a read error. V and J are TRBV27 and TRBJ2-7; D is unclear. The CDR3 runs to 16 residues. CDR1 MNHEY and CDR2 SMNVEV come from the germline V gene (reference sequence). The CDR3 region has the DNA TGTGCCAGCAGGTCAAAGAGTTTGGGCAAATCCTACGAGCAGCACTTC. It yields the protein CASRSKSLGKSYEQHF.

This clonotype appeared many times. This chain uses TRBV5-1 with TRBJ2-7; 10 bases are a match to TRBD2. CDR1 and CDR2 (germline): SGHRS, YFSETQ. The CDR3 spans 15 residues. With 2 bases clipped from V and 4 bases from J, the junction kept 6 bases outside the gene matches. The CDR3 region is CASSLAGGLFYEQYF. The CDR3 nucleotides are TGCGCCAGCAGCTTAGCGGGAGGGCTATTTTACGAGCAGTACTTC. The whole variable domain, remainder taken from reference TRBV5-1 and TRBJ2-7, is KAGVTQTPRYLIKTRGQQVTLSCSPISGHRSVSWYQQTPGQGLQFLFEYFSETQRNKGNFPGRFSGRQFSNSRSEMNVSTLELGDSALYLCASSLAGGLFYEQYFGPGTRLTVT.

This clonotype was counted at least ten times. This chain links TRBV5-5 with TRBJ1-4; no firm D call. CDR1 and CDR2 (germline): SGHKS, YYEKEE (reference sequence). The CDR3 length is 14 residues. Trimming cost V 4 bases and J 6 bases, with 13 bases left between them. The CDR3 reads CASSNVRRDEKLFF. The CDR3 DNA is TGTGCCAGCAGCAACGTCAGGAGGGATGAAAAACTGTTTTTT.

This clonotype was seen only a few times. The chain is built from TRBV2 and TRBJ2-4; D call uncertain. The germline CDR1 and CDR2 sequences are SNHLY and FYNNEI. The CDR3 is made up of 15 amino acids. V gave up 2 bases and J gave up 0 bases, with 8 bases separating them. The CDR3 loop is CASSETGVAKNIQYF. DNA of the CDR3: TGTGCCAGCAGTGAAACCGGAGTAGCCAAAAACATTCAGTACTTC.

The chain has TRBV29-1 and TRBJ1-1, with a tentative D call TRBD1 (6 bases). The CDR3 covers 14 residues. V dropped 2 bases and J dropped 1 base, with 11 bases sitting between them. Germline V lookup: CDR1 SQVTM, CDR2 ANQGSEA. CDR3 sequence (DNA): TGCAGCGTTGAACCCCAGACAGGGAACACTGAAGCTTTCTTT. This encodes CSVEPQTGNTEAFF.

Many counts were recorded for this clonotype. V is TRBV5-4 and J is TRBJ2-2; no firm D call. This CDR3 has 12 amino acids. CDR1 and CDR2 (germline): SGHNT, YYREEE (reference sequence). Trimming cost V 4 bases and J 5 bases, with 6 bases left between them. CDR3 nucleotides: TGTGCCAGCAGCACCAGGACCGGGGAGCTGTTTTTT. Translation gives CASSTRTGELFF.

Concerning this clonotype itself: Germline is not matched at one junction end, which may reflect a read error. CDR3 region: CASSLPGRGTRYF. In DNA, the CDR3 is TGTGCCAGCAGCCTTCCTGGCCGGGGGACCCGGTACTTC. The V call is TRBV11-2, the J call TRBJ2-5, with D possibly being TRBD2 (6 bases). Germline loops: CDR1 SGHAT, CDR2 FQNNGV. This CDR3 is built from 13 residues.